The 8 T cell receptor beta chains below come from one sample, sequenced in a study of T cells in Graves' hyperthyroidism and ophthalmopathy. RNA transcripts yielded amplified TCR beta CDR3 regions. HTBI primers were used for first-round RT-PCR of the TCR CDR3. TCRdb called the multiplex PCR reads again in MiXCR, with one record for every CDR3 protein. The data show under 700,000 distinct CDR3 sequences, roughly 46% seen once. Sequenced input: peripheral blood or thyroid tissue (not recorded which). These receptor sequences come from a woman aged 18-30 years with Graves' hyperthyroidism.

This clonotype was counted at least ten times. V is TRBV20-1 and J is TRBJ1-1, with D unclear. The V gene's germline CDR1 is DFQATT and CDR2 SNEGSKA (reference sequence). V lost 6 bases to trimming and J lost 0 bases, with 5 bases between them. The CDR3 has 11 residues. In nucleotides, the CDR3 is TGCAGTGCAGAAGTGAACACTGAAGCTTTCTTT. It codes for CSAEVNTEAFF.

The gene calls are TRBV11-2 and TRBJ1-2, with 9 nucleotides matching TRBD1. The CDR3 is made up of 14 amino acids. Germline V gene data show CDR1 as SGHAT and CDR2 as FQNNGV. V gave up 7 bases and J gave up 8 bases; unmatched junction bases: 11. In nucleotides, the CDR3 is TGTGCCAGCACCAGTCGGGACAGGGTGAAAGGCTACACCTTC. It codes for CASTSRDRVKGYTF.

This clonotype was found many times. The V call is TRBV29-1, the J call TRBJ2-7; no firm D call. The V and J ends lost 4 bases and 7 bases respectively, with 11 bases between them. CDR1 and CDR2 (germline): SQVTM, ANQGSEA. This CDR3 has 11 residues. DNA for the CDR3: TGCAGCGTTGGGATTACTGGGGAGCAGTACTTC. This encodes CSVGITGEQYF.

The V call is TRBV7-8, the J call TRBJ2-7, with D maybe TRBD1 (6 bases). There are 16 residues in the CDR3. Germline V gives CDR1 SGHVS, CDR2 FQNEAQ. Trimming cost V 1 base and J 0 bases, with 13 bases left between them. In DNA, the CDR3 is TGTGCCAGCAGCTTAGGTTGGACAGCCTCCTCCTACGAGCAGTACTTC. The encoded protein is CASSLGWTASSYEQYF. Variable domain in full (rest from reference TRBV7-8 and TRBJ2-7): GAGVSQSPRYKVAKRGQDVALRCDPISGHVSLFWYQQALGQGPEFLTYFQNEAQLDKSGLPSDRFFAERPEGSVSTLKIQRTQQEDSAVYLCASSLGWTASSYEQYFGPGTRLTVT.

Ten or more counts support this clonotype. In nucleotides, the CDR3 is TGTGCCACCAGTGAATCAGGGCACGAGCAGTACTTC. Its protein product is CATSESGHEQYF. V gene TRBV24-1 combines with J gene TRBJ2-7; TRBD1 might be the D (5 bases). Germline CDR1 reads KGHDR; CDR2 reads SFDVKD. V lost 4 bases to trimming and J lost 5 bases, with 8 bases between them. This CDR3 comprises 12 residues.

This clonotype occurred once. The chain joins TRBV11-2 to TRBJ2-7; D may match TRBD1 or TRBD2 (5 bases each). Trimming took off 5 bases at V and 4 bases at J, with 15 bases between the two ends. The CDR3 runs 14 residues. CDR1 and CDR2 from the germline V gene are SGHAT and FQNNGV. CDR3: CASSDRDRLYEQYF. CDR3 DNA: TGTGCCAGCAGCGACCGGGACCGCTTATACGAGCAGTACTTC.

As to this clonotype: One end of the junction is discordant with germline, which a read error may explain. The rearrangement joins TRBV5-1 to TRBJ2-5, with no clear D. From germline, CDR1 is SGHRS and CDR2 YFSETQ. The CDR3 has 14 amino acids. CDR3 region: CVSSENQGKETQYF. DNA for the CDR3: TGTGTCAGCAGTGAGAACCAAGGGAAAGAGACCCAGTACTTC.

This clonotype was observed a handful of times. The gene calls are TRBV2 and TRBJ1-4; a weak D match, TRBD1 (6 bases). The germline V and J ends were trimmed by 2 bases and 0 bases, with 13 bases remaining between them. CDR1 and CDR2 from the germline V gene are SNHLY and FYNNEI. The CDR3 length is 17 residues. CDR3 nucleotides: TGTGCCAGCAGTGAACGCAGGGGTCTGGCAACTAATGAAAAACTGTTTTTT. It specifies CASSERRGLATNEKLFF.